The rows below give T cell receptor beta chains drawn from one sample of a study of T cell responses to AZD1222 COVID-19 vaccine. Libraries were prepared by immunoSEQ multiplex PCR; TCRdb keeps only in-frame clonotypes and omits some of them. The table records about 150,000 clones, roughly 90% of them present only once. Sequences were derived from peripheral blood, sampled 28 days after the second AZD1222 dose. Receptors originate from an adult who received the AZD1222 COVID-19 vaccine. CDR3s include the opening cysteine and the closing phenylalanine or tryptophan. Each record gives: clone size, D gene, CDR3 length, V gene, J gene, CDR3 DNA, CDR3 protein. D genes are given only for firm matches. Not all rows give a size; the values are once, few, many and, for expanded clones, a class.

clone size: -
D gene: TRBD2
CDR3 length: 15
V gene: TRBV14
J gene: TRBJ2-7
CDR3 DNA: TGTGCCAGCAGCCCTCTGGCGGGAGGGCCCTACGAGCAGTACTTC
CDR3 protein: CASSPLAGGPYEQYF

clone size: -
D gene: -
CDR3 length: 11
V gene: TRBV7-9
J gene: TRBJ2-7
CDR3 DNA: TGTGCCAGCAGCAAGACCTACGAGCAGTACTTC
CDR3 protein: CASSKTYEQYF

clone size: once
D gene: -
CDR3 length: 14
V gene: TRBV6-5
J gene: TRBJ1-4
CDR3 DNA: TGTGCCAGCAGAGATTTTGCAACTAATGAAAAACTGTTTTTT
CDR3 protein: CASRDFATNEKLFF

clone size: -
D gene: -
CDR3 length: 16
V gene: TRBV11-2
J gene: TRBJ1-6
CDR3 DNA: TGTGCCAGCAGCCGACGACAGGACCTCTATAATTCACCCCTCCACTTT
CDR3 protein: CASSRRQDLYNSPLHF

clone size: once
D gene: -
CDR3 length: 15
V gene: TRBV7-8
J gene: TRBJ2-2
CDR3 DNA: TGTGCCAGCAGCCCCCTGACAGGGAACACCGGGGAGCTGTTTTTT
CDR3 protein: CASSPLTGNTGELFF

clone size: once
D gene: -
CDR3 length: 13
V gene: TRBV7-2
J gene: TRBJ2-2
CDR3 DNA: TGTGCCAGCAGCCCTACGAACACCGGGGAGCTGTTTTTT
CDR3 protein: CASSPTNTGELFF

clone size: once
D gene: -
CDR3 length: 13
V gene: TRBV12-3/TRBV12-4
J gene: TRBJ1-1
CDR3 DNA: TGTGCCACCAAACCGGGACGGGGCACTGAAGCTTTCTTT
CDR3 protein: CATKPGRGTEAFF

clone size: -
D gene: -
CDR3 length: 14
V gene: TRBV29-1
J gene: TRBJ2-1
CDR3 DNA: TGCAGCGTTGGGGGCGGGATATTCTACAATGAGCAGTTCTTC
CDR3 protein: CSVGGGIFYNEQFF

clone size: -
D gene: -
CDR3 length: 13
V gene: TRBV30
J gene: TRBJ1-1
CDR3 DNA: TGTGCCTGGAGTCGAGTCATGAACACTGAAGCTTTCTTT
CDR3 protein: CAWSRVMNTEAFF

clone size: -
D gene: -
CDR3 length: 14
V gene: TRBV9
J gene: TRBJ1-2
CDR3 DNA: TGTGCCAGCAGCGTAGTACCAGGCACTTCCGGCTACACCTTC
CDR3 protein: CASSVVPGTSGYTF

clone size: few
D gene: -
CDR3 length: 15
V gene: TRBV21-1
J gene: TRBJ1-6
CDR3 DNA: TGTGCCAGCAGCAAAGACAAGGGAGTTAATTCACCCCTCCACTTT
CDR3 protein: CASSKDKGVNSPLHF

clone size: -
D gene: TRBD2
CDR3 length: 17
V gene: TRBV9
J gene: TRBJ2-5
CDR3 DNA: TGTGCCAGCAGCGTAGCTAGCTACACTAGCGGACAAGAGACCCAGTACTTC
CDR3 protein: CASSVASYTSGQETQYF

clone size: once
D gene: -
CDR3 length: 12
V gene: TRBV6-6
J gene: TRBJ2-7
CDR3 DNA: TGTGCCAGCAGCCAGGGAGGCTACGAGCAGTACTTC
CDR3 protein: CASSQGGYEQYF

clone size: once
D gene: TRBD1
CDR3 length: 15
V gene: TRBV2
J gene: TRBJ1-2
CDR3 DNA: TGTGCCAGCAGTGAATCGGGGGACAGGACCTATGGCTACACCTTC
CDR3 protein: CASSESGDRTYGYTF

clone size: once
D gene: TRBD2
CDR3 length: 15
V gene: TRBV19
J gene: TRBJ2-3
CDR3 DNA: TGTGCCAGTGGTAATCTAGCGGGAGTCACAGATACGCAGTATTTT
CDR3 protein: CASGNLAGVTDTQYF

clone size: -
D gene: TRBD1
CDR3 length: 13
V gene: TRBV10-3
J gene: TRBJ2-7
CDR3 DNA: TGTGCCATCAGCCCGACAGGGGCCTACGAGCAGTACTTC
CDR3 protein: CAISPTGAYEQYF

clone size: few
D gene: -
CDR3 length: 13
V gene: TRBV5-1
J gene: TRBJ2-5
CDR3 DNA: TGCGCCAGCAGCTTGTGGGTCCAAGAGACCCAGTACTTC
CDR3 protein: CASSLWVQETQYF

clone size: -
D gene: TRBD1
CDR3 length: 15
V gene: TRBV27
J gene: TRBJ1-2
CDR3 DNA: TGTGCCAGCAGTCCACTACAGGGGTGGGACTATGGCTACACCTTC
CDR3 protein: CASSPLQGWDYGYTF

clone size: -
D gene: -
CDR3 length: 14
V gene: TRBV5-8
J gene: TRBJ2-7
CDR3 DNA: TGTGCCAGCAGCCCGTGGGGTGTTGGGGACGAGCAGTACTTC
CDR3 protein: CASSPWGVGDEQYF

clone size: -
D gene: TRBD1
CDR3 length: 16
V gene: TRBV28
J gene: TRBJ1-1
CDR3 DNA: TGTGCCAGCAAAGACAGGGGTTCTAGGATGAGCACTGAAGCTTTCTTT
CDR3 protein: CASKDRGSRMSTEAFF

clone size: -
D gene: TRBD2
CDR3 length: 14
V gene: TRBV2
J gene: TRBJ2-7
CDR3 DNA: TGTGCCAGCAGGATTAGCGGGAGGAGGTACGAGCAGTACTTC
CDR3 protein: CASRISGRRYEQYF

clone size: -
D gene: -
CDR3 length: 16
V gene: TRBV6-4
J gene: TRBJ1-2
CDR3 DNA: TGTGCCAGCAGCGACGTTCGAGATGGGGGGGTACGCGGCTACACCTTC
CDR3 protein: CASSDVRDGGVRGYTF

clone size: -
D gene: -
CDR3 length: 14
V gene: TRBV11-3
J gene: TRBJ1-2
CDR3 DNA: TGTGCCAGCAGCGCGGAAGGTTTAGGGTATGGCTACACCTTC
CDR3 protein: CASSAEGLGYGYTF

clone size: -
D gene: -
CDR3 length: 11
V gene: TRBV24-1
J gene: TRBJ1-3
CDR3 DNA: TGTGCCACCAGCGACGGTCGGACCATATATTTT
CDR3 protein: CATSDGRTIYF

clone size: -
D gene: TRBD1
CDR3 length: 11
V gene: TRBV28
J gene: TRBJ1-1
CDR3 DNA: TGTGCCAGCACTGACAGGGTTGACGCTTTCTTT
CDR3 protein: CASTDRVDAFF

clone size: -
D gene: TRBD1
CDR3 length: 13
V gene: TRBV14
J gene: TRBJ1-1
CDR3 DNA: TGTGCCAGCAGGGGGACAGGGAACACTGAAGCTTTCTTT
CDR3 protein: CASRGTGNTEAFF

clone size: -
D gene: -
CDR3 length: 14
V gene: TRBV27
J gene: TRBJ1-6
CDR3 DNA: TGTGCCAGCTTATCCCTTGGGGGGAATTCACCCCTCCACTTT
CDR3 protein: CASLSLGGNSPLHF

clone size: once
D gene: -
CDR3 length: 17
V gene: TRBV27
J gene: TRBJ2-7
CDR3 DNA: TGTGCCAGCAGTTTATCTGGGTCAGGATTGGCCCCATACGAGCAGTACTTC
CDR3 protein: CASSLSGSGLAPYEQYF

clone size: -
D gene: -
CDR3 length: 16
V gene: TRBV2
J gene: TRBJ1-6
CDR3 DNA: TGTGCCAGCAGTGCTCGGGAAGTGCGCGATAATTCACCCCTCCACTTT
CDR3 protein: CASSAREVRDNSPLHF

clone size: -
D gene: TRBD2
CDR3 length: 15
V gene: TRBV4-1
J gene: TRBJ2-5
CDR3 DNA: TGCGCCAGCAGCCAGGCTAGCGGGAGTCAAGAGACCCAGTACTTC
CDR3 protein: CASSQASGSQETQYF

clone size: -
D gene: TRBD1
CDR3 length: 18
V gene: TRBV28
J gene: TRBJ1-3
CDR3 DNA: TGTGCCAGCAGTTTATCCGGGATAACAGGGGCGAGCGGAAACACCATATATTTT
CDR3 protein: CASSLSGITGASGNTIYF

clone size: -
D gene: -
CDR3 length: 15
V gene: TRBV16
J gene: TRBJ1-1
CDR3 DNA: TGTGCCAGCAGCCAATCGTGGCCAGGGAGCACTGAAGCTTTCTTT
CDR3 protein: CASSQSWPGSTEAFF

clone size: -
D gene: TRBD1
CDR3 length: 14
V gene: TRBV27
J gene: TRBJ1-1
CDR3 DNA: TGTGCCAGCAGTTTCAGGGGGCGGTACACTGAAGCTTTCTTT
CDR3 protein: CASSFRGRYTEAFF

clone size: -
D gene: -
CDR3 length: 14
V gene: TRBV10-2
J gene: TRBJ2-7
CDR3 DNA: TGCGCCAGCAGTGGTGCCAGGAGGCCCTACGAGCAGTACTTC
CDR3 protein: CASSGARRPYEQYF

clone size: -
D gene: -
CDR3 length: 14
V gene: TRBV12-5
J gene: TRBJ1-1
CDR3 DNA: TGTGCTAGCGCACAGGGCGACATGAACACTGAAGCTTTCTTT
CDR3 protein: CASAQGDMNTEAFF

clone size: -
D gene: TRBD1
CDR3 length: 15
V gene: TRBV28
J gene: TRBJ2-7
CDR3 DNA: TGTGCCAGCAGCCGGACAGGGGGCGCGTCCTACGAGCAGTACTTC
CDR3 protein: CASSRTGGASYEQYF

clone size: -
D gene: -
CDR3 length: 15
V gene: TRBV3-1/TRBV3-2
J gene: TRBJ1-4
CDR3 DNA: TGTGCCAGCAGCCCTTCACGGGCCCGTAATGAAAAACTGTTTTTT
CDR3 protein: CASSPSRARNEKLFF

clone size: -
D gene: -
CDR3 length: 16
V gene: TRBV7-8
J gene: TRBJ2-1
CDR3 DNA: TGTGCCAGCAGCTCGCGGTCGGACTCCCGGAGGGATGAGCAGTTCTTC
CDR3 protein: CASSSRSDSRRDEQFF

clone size: -
D gene: TRBD1
CDR3 length: 15
V gene: TRBV7-6
J gene: TRBJ2-5
CDR3 DNA: TGTGCCAGCAGCTTAGCACCGGGACAGCCACAGACCCAGTACTTC
CDR3 protein: CASSLAPGQPQTQYF

clone size: -
D gene: TRBD1
CDR3 length: 15
V gene: TRBV5-1
J gene: TRBJ1-1
CDR3 DNA: TGCGCCAGCAGCAGCAGGGGGGTTTTAGACACTGAAGCTTTCTTT
CDR3 protein: CASSSRGVLDTEAFF

clone size: -
D gene: -
CDR3 length: 15
V gene: TRBV14
J gene: TRBJ1-2
CDR3 DNA: TGTGCCAGCAGCCAAGACACCCGAGCTAACTATGGCTACACCTTC
CDR3 protein: CASSQDTRANYGYTF

clone size: -
D gene: TRBD1
CDR3 length: 13
V gene: TRBV30
J gene: TRBJ1-2
CDR3 DNA: TGTGCCTTCTCAGGGGGCGCGAACTATGGCTACACCTTC
CDR3 protein: CAFSGGANYGYTF

clone size: -
D gene: -
CDR3 length: 14
V gene: TRBV18
J gene: TRBJ2-3
CDR3 DNA: TGTGCCAGCTCACCACTCGGGGGAGCAGATACGCAGTATTTT
CDR3 protein: CASSPLGGADTQYF

clone size: -
D gene: -
CDR3 length: 17
V gene: TRBV7-2
J gene: TRBJ2-5
CDR3 DNA: TGTGCCAGCAGCTTAGGGGCCAAACTAGAATCCCAAGAGACCCAGTACTTC
CDR3 protein: CASSLGAKLESQETQYF

clone size: -
D gene: -
CDR3 length: 15
V gene: TRBV5-4
J gene: TRBJ1-2
CDR3 DNA: TGTGCCAGCAGCTTAGCCGGGTATTCTAACTATGGCTACACCTTC
CDR3 protein: CASSLAGYSNYGYTF

clone size: -
D gene: -
CDR3 length: 17
V gene: TRBV18
J gene: TRBJ1-4
CDR3 DNA: TGTGCCAGCTCGGAAGTACAGATACTTGCAACTAATGAAAAACTGTTTTTT
CDR3 protein: CASSEVQILATNEKLFF

clone size: -
D gene: -
CDR3 length: 14
V gene: TRBV4-1
J gene: TRBJ2-2
CDR3 DNA: TGCGCCAGCAGCCAAGGTGAAAACACCGGGGAGCTGTTTTTT
CDR3 protein: CASSQGENTGELFF

clone size: -
D gene: -
CDR3 length: 14
V gene: TRBV10-1
J gene: TRBJ2-1
CDR3 DNA: TGCGCCAGCAGTGAGTCCCCACCTTACAATGAGCAGTTCTTC
CDR3 protein: CASSESPPYNEQFF

clone size: -
D gene: -
CDR3 length: 13
V gene: TRBV30
J gene: TRBJ2-5
CDR3 DNA: TGTGCCTGGAGTCCGGCAGCGCAAGAGACCCAGTACTTC
CDR3 protein: CAWSPAAQETQYF

clone size: -
D gene: TRBD2
CDR3 length: 14
V gene: TRBV19
J gene: TRBJ2-2
CDR3 DNA: TGTGCCAGTAGTATTCTCGGGGGGACCGGGGAGCTGTTTTTT
CDR3 protein: CASSILGGTGELFF

clone size: -
D gene: TRBD1
CDR3 length: 14
V gene: TRBV28
J gene: TRBJ1-1
CDR3 DNA: TGTGCCAGCAGTTCATGGACAGGGAACACTGAAGCTTTCTTT
CDR3 protein: CASSSWTGNTEAFF

clone size: -
D gene: TRBD1
CDR3 length: 13
V gene: TRBV29-1
J gene: TRBJ1-2
CDR3 DNA: TGCAGCGTTTTGACAGGGGCCAACTATGGCTACACCTTC
CDR3 protein: CSVLTGANYGYTF